This is a list of T cell receptor beta chains from one sample in a study of blood T cell repertoires in COVID-19. Method: immunoSEQ multiplex PCR; TCRdb's copy keeps in-frame clones and lacks some. Here the sample spans some 180,000 clones, approximately 83% being singletons. Material for sequencing was peripheral blood. These receptors originate from a woman aged 40 to 55 with COVID-19, enrolled during active disease. The CDR3 runs from the conserved cysteine through the conserved F or W. Fields, in order: D gene, clone size, J gene, V gene, CDR3 DNA, CDR3 protein. The D gene is left open where the match is weak. Clone size is given for some rows only: seen once, a few or many times, or a class if the clone is expanded.

TRBD1,-,TRBJ1-1,TRBV6-5,TGTGCCAGCAGCCCACAGGGGGCGCGTACTGAAGCTTTCTTT,CASSPQGARTEAFF
-,-,TRBJ2-1,TRBV10-1,TGCGCCAGCAGTGAAGGGGTTGAGCAGTTCTTC,CASSEGVEQFF
TRBD2,-,TRBJ2-7,TRBV4-1,TGCGCCAGCAGCCAGCCTTTTGCGGACGGGGGGGAGCAGTACTTC,CASSQPFADGGEQYF
TRBD1,-,TRBJ1-1,TRBV14,TGTGCCAGCAGTCGACAGGGGTGGAACACTGAAGCTTTCTTT,CASSRQGWNTEAFF
-,-,TRBJ1-5,TRBV28,TGTGCCAGCAGCCTGAGGGTTAGCAATCAGCCCCAGCATTTT,CASSLRVSNQPQHF
TRBD2,-,TRBJ2-1,TRBV5-6,TGTGCCAGCAGCTTGCGGACTAGCGGGAGTTCCCTGGCAAATGAGCAGTTCTTC,CASSLRTSGSSLANEQFF
-,-,TRBJ2-1,TRBV6-1,TGTGCCAGCAGTGACCAGGGTCGGCATGAGCAGTTCTTC,CASSDQGRHEQFF
-,-,TRBJ1-1,TRBV5-1,TGCGCCAGCAGCGTTGAGACATTCAAGAACACTGAAGCTTTCTTT,CASSVETFKNTEAFF
-,-,TRBJ2-7,TRBV7-9,TGTGCCAGCAGCTTAGGGGTCGGACTTTACGAGCAGTACTTC,CASSLGVGLYEQYF
-,once,TRBJ1-4,TRBV12-3/TRBV12-4,TGTGCCAGCAGTTTTGCAGCTAATGAAAAACTGTTTTTT,CASSFAANEKLFF
-,-,TRBJ1-5,TRBV9,TGTGCCAGCAGCGTAGGGGGCGATAATCAGCCCCAGCATTTT,CASSVGGDNQPQHF
TRBD1,once,TRBJ1-2,TRBV7-6,TGTGCCAGCAGCCCCGAACCGTACAGGGGTGAAGGCTACACCTTC,CASSPEPYRGEGYTF
TRBD1,-,TRBJ1-1,TRBV19,TGTGCCAGTAGTCTGGACAGGCTGAACACTGAAGCTTTCTTT,CASSLDRLNTEAFF
TRBD1,-,TRBJ1-2,TRBV27,TGTGCCAGCAGATCCGGGACAGGCGGTGGCTACACCTTC,CASRSGTGGGYTF
-,-,TRBJ1-2,TRBV27,TGTGCCAGCAGTTTTCTGGACCTAGGGGGTGGCTACACCTTC,CASSFLDLGGGYTF
-,-,TRBJ2-7,TRBV28,TGTGCCAGCAGTTTCTACAGTGGAGGGACCGCCTACGAGCAGTACTTC,CASSFYSGGTAYEQYF
TRBD2,-,TRBJ2-1,TRBV3-1/TRBV3-2,TGTGCCAGCAGGGAGGGACTAGCGGGAGGAGGGGGTGAGCAGTTCTTC,CASREGLAGGGGEQFF
TRBD1,-,TRBJ1-2,TRBV19,TGTGCCAGTACTCTTTTTCAGGGGGCTGGCTACACCTTC,CASTLFQGAGYTF
TRBD2,-,TRBJ2-7,TRBV14,TGTGCCAGCAGCCACAGGACTAGCGTACTCTACGAGCAGTACTTC,CASSHRTSVLYEQYF
TRBD1,once,TRBJ2-2,TRBV5-1,TGCGCCAGCAGCTTGGGACGGACAGGTCTCACCGGGGAGCTGTTTTTT,CASSLGRTGLTGELFF
-,-,TRBJ2-1,TRBV11-3,TGTGCCAGCAGCCTCGGCGGGCGCGGTGAGCAGTTCTTC,CASSLGGRGEQFF
TRBD2,-,TRBJ2-7,TRBV6-9,TGTGCCAGCAGTTCCCTAGCGGGAGGGCCCTTAGTTGCCGAGCAGTACTTC,CASSSLAGGPLVAEQYF
TRBD1,-,TRBJ1-6,TRBV2,TGTGCCAGCAGTGAAGGGACAGGTGAAAATTCACCCCTCCACTTT,CASSEGTGENSPLHF
TRBD2,-,TRBJ2-1,TRBV4-2,TGTGCCAGCAGCCATGCCGGGACTAGCGGGGTCTCCTACAATGAGCAGTTCTTC,CASSHAGTSGVSYNEQFF
-,-,TRBJ2-7,TRBV28,TGTGCCAGCAGCAGTACAGGGTCCGAGCAGTACTTC,CASSSTGSEQYF
-,-,TRBJ1-1,TRBV6-2/TRBV6-3,TGTGCCAGCAGTTTATTCACTGAAGCTTTCTTT,CASSLFTEAFF
-,-,TRBJ1-2,TRBV28,TGTGCCAGCAGCCTAAACTATGGCTACACCTTC,CASSLNYGYTF
-,few,TRBJ1-2,TRBV12-3/TRBV12-4,TGTGCCAGCAGTTTTGCGGGGGATGGCTACACCTTC,CASSFAGDGYTF
TRBD1,-,TRBJ1-1,TRBV12-3/TRBV12-4,TGTGCCAGCAGTGTCCAGACAGGGTTTGAAGCTTTCTTT,CASSVQTGFEAFF
-,many,TRBJ2-5,TRBV9,TGTGCCAGCAGCGTCAGCGGGTCAGAAGAGACCCAGTACTTC,CASSVSGSEETQYF
TRBD2,-,TRBJ2-5,TRBV5-1,TGCGCCAGCAGCCGGACTTCGCGGGAGGGCTATCAAGAGACCCAGTACTTC,CASSRTSREGYQETQYF
TRBD1,-,TRBJ1-3,TRBV18,TGTGCCAGCTCACCACTGGGGAGACAGGGGTCTGGAAACACCATATATTTT,CASSPLGRQGSGNTIYF
TRBD2,-,TRBJ2-7,TRBV27,TGTGCCAGCAGTGACCTGGGACTAGCGGGGATCACCGAGCAGTACTTC,CASSDLGLAGITEQYF
-,-,TRBJ2-5,TRBV10-2,TGCGCCAGCAGTGTCGACTTTCAAGAGACCCAGTACTTC,CASSVDFQETQYF
-,-,TRBJ1-2,TRBV15,TGTGCCACCAGCAGAGTGCAACAGGGAGATGGCTACACCTTC,CATSRVQQGDGYTF
-,-,TRBJ2-1,TRBV6-5,TGTGCCAGCCAACGGTCCTACAATGAGCAGTTCTTC,CASQRSYNEQFF
TRBD2,-,TRBJ2-7,TRBV27,TGTGCCAGCAGTTTAAATGAGGGTCTAGCGGGAATTGAGCAGTACTTC,CASSLNEGLAGIEQYF
TRBD1,-,TRBJ1-2,TRBV10-3,TGTGCCATCAGTGTTGGGGGCAGGGGGGATGGCTACACCTTC,CAISVGGRGDGYTF
TRBD1,-,TRBJ1-1,TRBV6-5,TGTGCCAGCAGGGGGACAGGGAAAACTGAAGCTTTCTTT,CASRGTGKTEAFF
-,-,TRBJ2-4,TRBV2,TGTGCCAGCAGGGGGACACCCGTTGTCAAAAACATTCAGTACTTC,CASRGTPVVKNIQYF
-,-,TRBJ1-5,TRBV28,TGTGCCAGCAGTTTAGGGTGGCAGGGGAAGGCCGGTCGCAATCAGCCCCAGCATTTT,CASSLGWQGKAGRNQPQHF
-,-,TRBJ2-1,TRBV3-1/TRBV3-2,TGTGCCAGCAGCCTAAAGTTACTAGCACCCAACCGGGAGCAGTTCTTC,CASSLKLLAPNREQFF
-,few,TRBJ2-7,TRBV7-3,TGTGCCAGCAGCTTAATTCCAGCGTCCCGTTTAAGCTCCTACGAGCAGTACTTC,CASSLIPASRLSSYEQYF
TRBD2,-,TRBJ2-1,TRBV4-1,TGCGCCAGCAGCCAAGATTACGAGGGAGGGCCCTTTAAAGCTAGGAGGTCAAATGAGCAGTTCTTC,CASSQDYEGGPFKARRSNEQFF
-,-,TRBJ2-2,TRBV28,TGTGCCAGCAGACGGACAGACTTAAACACCGGGGAGCTGTTTTTT,CASRRTDLNTGELFF